This TCR beta chain stems from a study of T cells in Graves' hyperthyroidism and ophthalmopathy. Study results and caveats: Blood held most thyroid clonotypes expanded above 0.001 frequency. Ophthalmopathy could be told apart from stable hyperthyroidism with a 13 V-J model.

Amplification yielded TCR beta CDR3 regions, with RNA transcripts as the source. Primed by the HTBI set, a first-round RT-PCR was run on the TCR CDR3. TCRdb re-analysed the multiplex PCR reads in MiXCR, keeping a single row per CDR3 protein. Of around 490,000 distinct CDR3 sequences in the sample, approximately 20% were seen once. Looked up from germline, CDR1 is SGHRS and CDR2 is YFSETQ. The CDR3 is made up of 16 amino acids. Germline trimming cut 4 bases from V and 1 base from J; bases unmatched to any gene: 5. A remark on this clonotype: Its cognate antigen is unknown.

Among ophthalmopathy patients, the Clinical Activity Score reached at least 3, the NOSPECS grade reached at least 4, and duration remained under 3 months. The chain employs TRBV5-1 and TRBJ1-1; 12 nucleotides match TRBD1. The sample comprised blood. The sequence derives from a man aged 40-49 years with Graves' ophthalmopathy. The CDR3 spells CASSAGQGAGNTEAFF. The CDR3 nucleotides read TGCGCCAGCAGCGCGGGACAGGGGGCGGGGAACACTGAAGCTTTCTTT.